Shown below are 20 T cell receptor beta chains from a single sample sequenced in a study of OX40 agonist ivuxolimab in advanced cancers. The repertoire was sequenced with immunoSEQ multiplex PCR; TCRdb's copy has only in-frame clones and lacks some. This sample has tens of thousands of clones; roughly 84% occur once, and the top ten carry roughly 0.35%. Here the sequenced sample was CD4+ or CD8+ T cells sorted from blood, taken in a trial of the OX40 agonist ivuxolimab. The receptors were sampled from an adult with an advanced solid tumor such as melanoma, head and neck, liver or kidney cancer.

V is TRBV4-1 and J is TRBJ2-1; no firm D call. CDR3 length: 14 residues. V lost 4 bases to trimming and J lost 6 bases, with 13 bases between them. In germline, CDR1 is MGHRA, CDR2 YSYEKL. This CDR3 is CASSRFPPGNEQFF. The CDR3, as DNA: TGCGCCAGCAGCCGATTTCCCCCGGGCAATGAGCAGTTCTTC.

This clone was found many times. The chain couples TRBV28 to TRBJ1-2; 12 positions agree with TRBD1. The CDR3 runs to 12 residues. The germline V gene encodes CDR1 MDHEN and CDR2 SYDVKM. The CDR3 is CALIRDRGLETF. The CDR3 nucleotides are TGTGCTCTAATCCGGGACAGGGGGCTTGAAACCTTC.

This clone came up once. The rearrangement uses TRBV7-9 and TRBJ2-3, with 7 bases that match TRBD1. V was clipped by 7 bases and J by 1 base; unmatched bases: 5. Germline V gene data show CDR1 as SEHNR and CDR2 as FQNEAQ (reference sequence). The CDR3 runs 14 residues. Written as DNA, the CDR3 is TGTGCCAGCACGTACACAGGGGGCACAGATACGCAGTATTTT. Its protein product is CASTYTGGTDTQYF.

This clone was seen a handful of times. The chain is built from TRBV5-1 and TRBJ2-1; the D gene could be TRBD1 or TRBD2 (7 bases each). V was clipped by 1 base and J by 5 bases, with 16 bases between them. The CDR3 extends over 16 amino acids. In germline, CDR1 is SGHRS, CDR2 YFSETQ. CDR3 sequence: CASSLRQGGLNNEQFF. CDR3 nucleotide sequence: TGCGCCAGCAGCTTGCGGCAGGGGGGGCTAAACAATGAGCAGTTCTTC.

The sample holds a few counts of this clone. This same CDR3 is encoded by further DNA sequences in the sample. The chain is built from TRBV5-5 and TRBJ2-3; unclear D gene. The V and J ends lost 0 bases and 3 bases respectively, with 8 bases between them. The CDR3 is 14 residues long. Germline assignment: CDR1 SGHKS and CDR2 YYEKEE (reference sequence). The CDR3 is CASSLGPGTDTQYF. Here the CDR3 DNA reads TGTGCCAGCAGCTTGGGCCCTGGGACAGATACGCAGTATTTT.

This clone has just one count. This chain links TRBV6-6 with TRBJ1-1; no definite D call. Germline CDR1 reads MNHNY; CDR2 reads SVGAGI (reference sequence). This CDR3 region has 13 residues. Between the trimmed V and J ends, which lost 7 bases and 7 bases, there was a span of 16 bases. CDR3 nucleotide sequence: TGTGCCAGCACTAGGGTATTGCGGATTGAAGCTTTCTTT. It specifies CASTRVLRIEAFF.

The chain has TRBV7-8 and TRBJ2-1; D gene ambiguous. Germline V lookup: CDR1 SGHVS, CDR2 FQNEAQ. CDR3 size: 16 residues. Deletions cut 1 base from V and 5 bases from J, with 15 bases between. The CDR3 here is CASSLGFTGSNNEQFF. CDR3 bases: TGTGCCAGCAGCTTAGGTTTCACGGGTTCCAACAATGAGCAGTTCTTC.

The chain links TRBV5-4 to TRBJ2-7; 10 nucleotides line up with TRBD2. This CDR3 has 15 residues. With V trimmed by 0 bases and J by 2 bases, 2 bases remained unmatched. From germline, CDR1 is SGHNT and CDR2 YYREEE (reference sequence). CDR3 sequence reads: CASSLAGTSAYEQYF. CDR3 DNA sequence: TGTGCCAGCAGCTTGGCCGGGACTAGCGCCTACGAGCAGTACTTC.

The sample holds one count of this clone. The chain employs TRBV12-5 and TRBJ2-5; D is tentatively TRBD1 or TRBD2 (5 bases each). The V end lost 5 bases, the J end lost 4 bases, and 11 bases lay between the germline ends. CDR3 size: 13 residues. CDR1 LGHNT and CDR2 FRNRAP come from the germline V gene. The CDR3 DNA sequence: TGTGCTAGTGGTGGGGGTTGGGGAGAGACCCAGTACTTC. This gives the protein CASGGGWGETQYF.

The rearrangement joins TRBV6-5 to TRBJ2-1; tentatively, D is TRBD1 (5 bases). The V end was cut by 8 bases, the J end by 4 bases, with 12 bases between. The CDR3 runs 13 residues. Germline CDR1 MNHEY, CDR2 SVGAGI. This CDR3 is CASARQLYNEQFF. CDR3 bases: TGTGCCAGCGCGCGACAGCTATACAATGAGCAGTTCTTC.

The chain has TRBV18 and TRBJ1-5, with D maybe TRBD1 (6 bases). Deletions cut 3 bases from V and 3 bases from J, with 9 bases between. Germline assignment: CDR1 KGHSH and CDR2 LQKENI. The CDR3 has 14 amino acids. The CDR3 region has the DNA TGTGCCAGCTCACCCCAGGGACACAATCAGCCCCAGCATTTT. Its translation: CASSPQGHNQPQHF.

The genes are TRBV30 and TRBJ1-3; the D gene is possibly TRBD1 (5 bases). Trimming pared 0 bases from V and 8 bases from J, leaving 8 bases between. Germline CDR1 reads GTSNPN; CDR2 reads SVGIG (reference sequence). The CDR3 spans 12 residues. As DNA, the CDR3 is TGTGCCTGGAGTGTACCGGGACACACCATATATTTT. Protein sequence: CAWSVPGHTIYF.

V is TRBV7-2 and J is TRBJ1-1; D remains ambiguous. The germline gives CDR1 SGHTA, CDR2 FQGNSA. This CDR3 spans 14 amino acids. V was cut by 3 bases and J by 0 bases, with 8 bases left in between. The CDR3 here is CASSFGSLNTEAFF. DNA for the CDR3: TGTGCCAGCAGCTTTGGCAGCTTGAACACTGAAGCTTTCTTT. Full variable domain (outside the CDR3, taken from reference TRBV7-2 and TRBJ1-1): GAGVSQSPSNKVTEKGKDVELRCDPISGHTALYWYRQSLGQGLEFLIYFQGNSAPDKSGLPSDRFSAERTGGSVSTLTIQRTQQEDSAVYLCASSFGSLNTEAFFGQGTRLTVV.

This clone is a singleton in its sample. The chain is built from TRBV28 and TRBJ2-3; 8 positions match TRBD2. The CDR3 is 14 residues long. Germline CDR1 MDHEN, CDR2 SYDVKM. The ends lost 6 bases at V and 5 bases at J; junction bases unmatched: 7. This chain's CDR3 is CASRLTGGQDTQYF. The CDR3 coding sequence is TGTGCCAGCAGGTTGACGGGGGGGCAAGATACGCAGTATTTT.

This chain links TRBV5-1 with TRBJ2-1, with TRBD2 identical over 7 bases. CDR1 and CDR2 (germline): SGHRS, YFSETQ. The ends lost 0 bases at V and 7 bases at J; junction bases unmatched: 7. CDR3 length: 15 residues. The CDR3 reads CASSLVAGVWNEQFF. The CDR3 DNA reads TGCGCCAGCAGCTTGGTTGCGGGAGTTTGGAATGAGCAGTTCTTC.

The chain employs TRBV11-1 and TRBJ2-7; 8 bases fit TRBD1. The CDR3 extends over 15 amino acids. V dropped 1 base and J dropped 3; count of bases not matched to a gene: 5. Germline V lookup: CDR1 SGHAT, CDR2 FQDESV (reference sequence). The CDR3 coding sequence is TGTGCCAGCAGCTTAGATGGACAGGGCTTCTACGAGCAGTACTTC. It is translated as CASSLDGQGFYEQYF.

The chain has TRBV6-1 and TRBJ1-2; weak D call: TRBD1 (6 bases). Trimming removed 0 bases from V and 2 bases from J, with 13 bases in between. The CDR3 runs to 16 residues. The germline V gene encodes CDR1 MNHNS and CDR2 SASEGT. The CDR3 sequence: CASSEAGGGENYGYTF. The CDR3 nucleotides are TGTGCCAGCAGTGAAGCGGGCGGGGGCGAAAACTATGGCTACACCTTC.

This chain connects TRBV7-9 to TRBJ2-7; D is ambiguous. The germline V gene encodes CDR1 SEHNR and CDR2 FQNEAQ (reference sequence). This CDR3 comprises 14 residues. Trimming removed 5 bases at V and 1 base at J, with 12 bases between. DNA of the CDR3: TGTGCCAGCAGCGTAGGCCCGGGTTCCTACGAGCAGTACTTC. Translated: CASSVGPGSYEQYF.

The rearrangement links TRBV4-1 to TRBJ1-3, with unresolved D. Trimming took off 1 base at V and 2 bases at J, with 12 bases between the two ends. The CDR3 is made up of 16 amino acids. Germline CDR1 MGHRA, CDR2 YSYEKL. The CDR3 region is CASSQAHTFTGNTIYF. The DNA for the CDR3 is TGCGCCAGCAGCCAAGCCCACACTTTCACTGGAAACACCATATATTTT.

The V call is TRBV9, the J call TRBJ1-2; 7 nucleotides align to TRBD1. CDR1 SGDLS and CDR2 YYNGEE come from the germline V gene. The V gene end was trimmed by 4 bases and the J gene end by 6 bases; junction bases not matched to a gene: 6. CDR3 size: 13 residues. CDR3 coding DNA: TGTGCCAGCAGCACCACAGGGGACAATGGCTACACCTTC. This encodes CASSTTGDNGYTF.